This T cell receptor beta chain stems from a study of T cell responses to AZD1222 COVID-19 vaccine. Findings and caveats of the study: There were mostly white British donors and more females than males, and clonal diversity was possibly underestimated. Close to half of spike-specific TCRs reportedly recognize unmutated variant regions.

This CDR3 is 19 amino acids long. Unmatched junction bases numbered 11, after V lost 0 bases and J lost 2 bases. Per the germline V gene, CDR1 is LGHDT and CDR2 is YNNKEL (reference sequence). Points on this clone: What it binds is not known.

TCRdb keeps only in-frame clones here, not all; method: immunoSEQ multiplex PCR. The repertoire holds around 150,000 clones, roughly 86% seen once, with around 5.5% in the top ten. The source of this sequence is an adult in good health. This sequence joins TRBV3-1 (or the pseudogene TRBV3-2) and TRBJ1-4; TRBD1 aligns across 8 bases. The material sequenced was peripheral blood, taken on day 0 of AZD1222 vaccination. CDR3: CASSQERYGRGLTNEKLFF. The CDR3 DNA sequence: TGTGCCAGCAGCCAAGAGAGGTACGGCAGGGGGCTGACTAATGAAAAACTGTTTTTT.